This TCR beta chain was profiled in a study of vaccination and CD4 T cells after COVID-19 (dated by TCRdb to between 2021 and 2023). Turning to the overall study: The convalescent cohort included six males and four females, with two Hispanic individuals, seven Caucasians, two Asians and one multiracial person. Culture stimuli were overlapping spike peptide pools from SARS-CoV-2 and from the common cold coronaviruses HCoV-NL63, HCoV-OC43 and HCoV-229E. Control cultures received a CEFX viral epitope pool as the positive control, an HIV-1 Nef peptide pool as the negative control, or no peptide. Post-COVID blood samples from convalescent patients were collected a median of around 110 days after diagnosis, with a range of roughly 30 to 170 days. At the TCR clonotype level, an earlier paper using these donors assessed memory CD4+ T cell crossreactivity between SARS-CoV-2 and common cold coronavirus spike proteins. In 10 COVID-19 convalescent patients and a handful of infection-naive healthy vaccine recipients, researchers compared the spike-specific CD4+ TCR repertoire from before mRNA vaccination with the repertoire from after. Participants got two doses of the Pfizer-BioNTech BNT162b2 vaccine (n=8) or two doses of the Moderna mRNA-1273 vaccine (n=2). The time from the second vaccine dose to post-vaccine blood sampling had a median of around 72 days and ranged from roughly 13 to 241 days. Overall study results and their limits: Of the vaccine-specific clones in convalescent patients, 304 of 307, or nearly all, reacted only to SARS-CoV-2 spike and did not cross-react with common cold coronaviruses. In convalescent patients, a median around 90% of post-vaccine SARS-CoV-2-reactive clones were detected only after vaccination, suggesting vaccine-specific priming. Although the median number of SARS-CoV-2-reactive clonotypes went up from around 20 after infection to roughly 40 after vaccination, the increase was not significant. Only a relatively small number of convalescent patients were included in the study, and early timepoints following natural infection were not analyzed.

From cysteine to phenylalanine, the CDR3 is 14 amino acids long. The CDR3 DNA has 42 bases and is translated from base 1. V is shortened by 0 bases, J by 6 bases, and the region joining them spans 8 bases. For CDR1 and CDR2, the germline V gene (reference sequence) lists SEHNR and FQNEAQ. Reading the label with the study, this specimen's treatment or condition is: roughly 10-day PBMC culture with coronavirus spike peptide pools or control peptides (ViraFEST assay). CD4+ T cells from unexposed donors were collected before the COVID-19 pandemic (2011-2018). The ViraFEST assay, used in the study, expanded antigen-specific T cells with peptide pools and then identified the expanded clonotypes through TCR sequencing. PBMCs were cultured at roughly 1.9 million per well in IMDM supplemented with around 5% human AB serum and around 9.5 IU/ml IL-2, with 10 ug/ml peptide pools added. On days 3 and 7, half of the culture medium was replaced with fresh IL-2-containing medium. After nine to eleven days of culture, CD4+ T cells were isolated by negative selection with the EasySep CD4+ T cell isolation kit. As far as cell numbers permitted, CD4+ T cells from unexposed donors were tested for reactivity against SARS-CoV-2 S and N as well as four spike pools from common cold coronaviruses. PBMCs were separated from whole blood using Ficoll-Paque Plus gradient centrifugation and then either used fresh or cryopreserved at -140C. Culture conditions were generally each tested in triplicate wells. The leukapheresis product for the unexposed donors was obtained through commercial purchase.

For this clonotype: Its binding antigen is unknown. Nothing much larger sits one base from this clone, and base qualities are not available.

The library came from PCR. DNA from cultured CD4+ T cells was subjected to TCR sequencing with the Oncomine TCR Beta short-read assay at the Johns Hopkins FTIC core. The QIAamp micro DNA kit was used to extract genomic DNA from the cultured CD4+ T cells. The Oncomine TCR Beta libraries from cultured CD4+ T cells were pooled using unique dual indexes and then sequenced on an Illumina iSeq 100. Per the authors' processing: Non-productive sequences were removed, and CDR3s not starting with C, not ending with F or W, or shorter than 7 amino acids were discarded. Antigen-specific clonotypes were identified using the MANAFEST web application through comparison of peptide-stimulated wells with reference and other culture wells. For a clone to be called positive, the clone needed an FDR below 0.05, an odds ratio above 5, and a productive frequency above 0.1% in at least two of three replicate wells. Cross-reactive clonotypes were defined as significantly expanded in both SARS-CoV-2 spike wells and at least one common cold coronavirus spike condition. CDR3 homology was assessed with Levenshtein distances (stringdist) and unrooted phylogenetic trees (ape) in R version 3.6.1. TCRdb trimmed public reads at Q25 via fastp, called clones via MiXCR and kept in-frame beta chains. Duplicate CDR3 protein sequences are folded into a single record with the most common DNA and genes. The V and J calls were determined by TCRdb, not by the authors. The sample table shows more than 7,500 distinct CDR3 sequences, and approximately 44% are seen once. The ten largest clones add up to approximately 13% of the sample.

The chain couples TRBV7-9 to TRBJ1-4; there is no confident call for the D gene. The specimen was CD4+ T cells from blood, cultured in vitro. The receptor was derived from a human donor in good health. Here is the DNA: TGTGCCAGCAGCTTAGCACCGTCCCATGAAAAACTGTTTTTT. Its coded protein is CASSLAPSHEKLFF.